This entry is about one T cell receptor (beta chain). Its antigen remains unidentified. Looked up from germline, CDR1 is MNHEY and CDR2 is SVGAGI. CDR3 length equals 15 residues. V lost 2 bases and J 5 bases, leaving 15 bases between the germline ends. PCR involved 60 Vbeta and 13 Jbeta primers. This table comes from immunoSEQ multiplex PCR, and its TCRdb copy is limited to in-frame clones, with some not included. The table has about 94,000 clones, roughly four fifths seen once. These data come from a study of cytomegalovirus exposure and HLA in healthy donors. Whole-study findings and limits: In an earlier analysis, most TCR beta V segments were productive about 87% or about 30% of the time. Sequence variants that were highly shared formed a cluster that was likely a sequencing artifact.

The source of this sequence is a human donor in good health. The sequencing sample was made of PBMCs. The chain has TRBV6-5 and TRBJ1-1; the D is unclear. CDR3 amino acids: CASSYRVETGTEAFF. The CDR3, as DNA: TGTGCCAGCAGTTACCGAGTAGAAACGGGGACTGAAGCTTTCTTT.